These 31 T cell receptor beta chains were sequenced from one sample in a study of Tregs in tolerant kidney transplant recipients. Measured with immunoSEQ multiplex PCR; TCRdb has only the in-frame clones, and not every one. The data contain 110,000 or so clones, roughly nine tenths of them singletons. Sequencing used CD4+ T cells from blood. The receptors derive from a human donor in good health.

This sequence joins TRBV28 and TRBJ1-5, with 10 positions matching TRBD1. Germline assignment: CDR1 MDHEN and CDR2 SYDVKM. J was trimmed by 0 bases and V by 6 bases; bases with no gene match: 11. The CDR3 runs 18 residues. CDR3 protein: CASRPFGTGDRSNQPQHF. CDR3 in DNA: TGTGCCAGCAGGCCATTTGGGACAGGGGACCGTAGCAATCAGCCCCAGCATTTT. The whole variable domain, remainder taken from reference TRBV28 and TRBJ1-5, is DVKVTQSSRYLVKRTGEKVFLECVQDMDHENMFWYRQDPGLGLRLIYFSYDVKMKEKGDIPEGYSVSREKKERFSLILESASTNQTSMYLCASRPFGTGDRSNQPQHFGDGTRLSIL.

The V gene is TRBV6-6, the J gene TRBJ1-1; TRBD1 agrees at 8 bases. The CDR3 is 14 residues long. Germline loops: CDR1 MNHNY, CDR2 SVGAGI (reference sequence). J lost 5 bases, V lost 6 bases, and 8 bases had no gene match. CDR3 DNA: TGTGCCAGCAGCCGGACAGGGAGAAGTACTGAAGCTTTCTTT. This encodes CASSRTGRSTEAFF.

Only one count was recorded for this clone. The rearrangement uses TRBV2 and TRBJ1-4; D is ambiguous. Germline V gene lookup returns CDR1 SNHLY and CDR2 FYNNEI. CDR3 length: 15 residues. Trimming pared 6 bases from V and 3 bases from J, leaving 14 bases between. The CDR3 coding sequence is TGTGCCAGCAGATATGGGATTAGTGCTAATGAAAAACTGTTTTTT. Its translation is CASRYGISANEKLFF. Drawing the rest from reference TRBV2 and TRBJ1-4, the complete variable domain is EPEVTQTPSHQVTQMGQEVILRCVPISNHLYFYWYRQILGQKVEFLVSFYNNEISEKSEIFDDQFSVERPDGSNFTLKIRSTKLEDSAMYFCASRYGISANEKLFFGSGTQLSVL.

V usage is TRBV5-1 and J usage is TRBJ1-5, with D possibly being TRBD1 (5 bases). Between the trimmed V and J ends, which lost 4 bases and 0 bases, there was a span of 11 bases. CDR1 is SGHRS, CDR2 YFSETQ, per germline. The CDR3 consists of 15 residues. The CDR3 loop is CASSPAGSSNQPQHF. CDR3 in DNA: TGCGCCAGCAGCCCTGCAGGGTCTAGCAATCAGCCCCAGCATTTT.

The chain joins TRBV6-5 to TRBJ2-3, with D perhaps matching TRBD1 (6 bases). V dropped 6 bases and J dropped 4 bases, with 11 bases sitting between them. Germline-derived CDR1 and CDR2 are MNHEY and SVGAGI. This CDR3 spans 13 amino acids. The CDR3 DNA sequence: TGTGCCAGCAGAAATCAGGGGTCAGATACGCAGTATTTT. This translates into CASRNQGSDTQYF.

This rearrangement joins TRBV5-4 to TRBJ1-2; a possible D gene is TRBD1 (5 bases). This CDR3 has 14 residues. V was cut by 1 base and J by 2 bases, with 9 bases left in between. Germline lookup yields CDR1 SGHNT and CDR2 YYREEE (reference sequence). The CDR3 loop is CASSLRGGNYGYTF. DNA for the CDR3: TGTGCCAGCAGCTTGAGGGGAGGCAACTATGGCTACACCTTC.

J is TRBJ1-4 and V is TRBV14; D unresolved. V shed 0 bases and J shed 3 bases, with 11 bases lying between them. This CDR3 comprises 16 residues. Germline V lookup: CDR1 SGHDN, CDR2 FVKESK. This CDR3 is CASSQDRGSANEKLFF. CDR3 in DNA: TGTGCCAGCAGCCAAGATCGTGGGTCAGCTAATGAAAAACTGTTTTTT.

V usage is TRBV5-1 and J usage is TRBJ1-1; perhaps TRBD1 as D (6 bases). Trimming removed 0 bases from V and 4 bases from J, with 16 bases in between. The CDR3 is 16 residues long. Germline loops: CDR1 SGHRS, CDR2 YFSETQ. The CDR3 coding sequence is TGCGCCAGCAGCTTGGCCGTGGGCAGGGGTGTCACTGAAGCTTTCTTT. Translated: CASSLAVGRGVTEAFF.

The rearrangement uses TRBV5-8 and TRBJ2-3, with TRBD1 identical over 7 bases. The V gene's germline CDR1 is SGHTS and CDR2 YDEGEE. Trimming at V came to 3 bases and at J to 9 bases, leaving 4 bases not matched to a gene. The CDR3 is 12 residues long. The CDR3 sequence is CASSWTGPTQYF. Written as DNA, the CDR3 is TGTGCCAGCAGCTGGACAGGACCAACGCAGTATTTT.

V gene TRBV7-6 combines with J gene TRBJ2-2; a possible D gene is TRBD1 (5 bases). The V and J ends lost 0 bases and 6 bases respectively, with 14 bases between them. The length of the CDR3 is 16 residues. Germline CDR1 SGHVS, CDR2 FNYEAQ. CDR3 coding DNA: TGTGCCAGCAGCTTAGCGGGAAGGGGAAGGTCCGGGGAGCTGTTTTTT. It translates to CASSLAGRGRSGELFF. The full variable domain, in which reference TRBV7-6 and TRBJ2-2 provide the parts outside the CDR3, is GAGVSQSPRYKVTKRGQDVALRCDPISGHVSLYWYRQALGQGPEFLTYFNYEAQQDKSGLPNDRFSAERPEGSISTLTIQRTEQRDSAMYRCASSLAGRGRSGELFFGEGSRLTVL.

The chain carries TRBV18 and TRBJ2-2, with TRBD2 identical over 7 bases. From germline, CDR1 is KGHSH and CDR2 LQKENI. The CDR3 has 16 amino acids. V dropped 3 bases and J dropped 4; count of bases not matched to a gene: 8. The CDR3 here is CASSPPGLPTTGELFF. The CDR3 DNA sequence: TGTGCCAGCTCACCCCCGGGACTACCAACCACCGGGGAGCTGTTTTTT.

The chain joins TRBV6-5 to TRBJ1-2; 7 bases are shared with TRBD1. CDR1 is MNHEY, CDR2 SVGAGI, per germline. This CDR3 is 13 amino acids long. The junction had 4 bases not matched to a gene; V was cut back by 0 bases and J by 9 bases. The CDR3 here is CASSYSDRARYTF. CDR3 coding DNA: TGTGCCAGCAGTTACTCTGACAGGGCCCGCTACACCTTC.

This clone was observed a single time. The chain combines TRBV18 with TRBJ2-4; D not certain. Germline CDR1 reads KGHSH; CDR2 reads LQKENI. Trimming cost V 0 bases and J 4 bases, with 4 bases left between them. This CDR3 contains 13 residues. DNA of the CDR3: TGTGCCAGCTCACCACCATCGAAAAACATTCAGTACTTC. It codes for CASSPPSKNIQYF.

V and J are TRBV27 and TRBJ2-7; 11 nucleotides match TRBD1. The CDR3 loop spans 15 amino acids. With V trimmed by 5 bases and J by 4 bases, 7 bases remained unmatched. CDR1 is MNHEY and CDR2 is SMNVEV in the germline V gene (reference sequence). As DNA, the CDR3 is TGTGCCAGCAGTCGGTCCGGGACAGGGGGGTACGAGCAGTACTTC. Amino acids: CASSRSGTGGYEQYF.

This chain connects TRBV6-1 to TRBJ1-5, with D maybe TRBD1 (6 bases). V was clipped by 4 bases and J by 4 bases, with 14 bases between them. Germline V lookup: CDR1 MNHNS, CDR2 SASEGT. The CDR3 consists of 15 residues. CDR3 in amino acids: CASSGYGGPNQPQHF. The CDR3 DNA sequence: TGTGCCAGCAGTGGTTACGGGGGGCCAAATCAGCCCCAGCATTTT.

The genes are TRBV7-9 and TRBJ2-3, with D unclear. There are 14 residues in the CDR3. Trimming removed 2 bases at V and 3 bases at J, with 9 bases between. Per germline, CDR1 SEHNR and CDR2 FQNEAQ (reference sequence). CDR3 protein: CASSLLLGTDTQYF. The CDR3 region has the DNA TGTGCCAGCAGCTTACTTTTAGGGACAGATACGCAGTATTTT.

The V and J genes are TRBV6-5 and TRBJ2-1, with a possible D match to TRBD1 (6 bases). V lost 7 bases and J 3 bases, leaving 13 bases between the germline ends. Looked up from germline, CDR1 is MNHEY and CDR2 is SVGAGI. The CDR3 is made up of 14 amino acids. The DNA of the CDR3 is TGTGCCAGCAAGAAGGACAGAGGCTACAATGAGCAGTTCTTC. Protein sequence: CASKKDRGYNEQFF.

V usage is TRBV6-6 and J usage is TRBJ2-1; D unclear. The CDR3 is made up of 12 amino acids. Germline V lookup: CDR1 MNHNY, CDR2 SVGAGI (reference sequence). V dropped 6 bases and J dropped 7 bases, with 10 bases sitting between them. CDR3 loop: CASSSVRNEQFF. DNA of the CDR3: TGTGCCAGCAGCTCGGTTAGGAATGAGCAGTTCTTC.

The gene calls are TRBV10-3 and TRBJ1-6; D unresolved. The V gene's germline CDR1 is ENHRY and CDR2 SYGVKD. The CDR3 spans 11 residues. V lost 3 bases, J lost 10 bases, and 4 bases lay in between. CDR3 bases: TGTGCCATCAGTGAAGGGTCACCCCTCCACTTT. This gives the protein CAISEGSPLHF.

For the CDR3, the DNA is TGTGCCAGCAGCTTATTGGGACGCACAGATACGCAGTATTTT. Amino acid sequence: CASSLLGRTDTQYF. The chain combines TRBV7-3 with TRBJ2-3; the D call may be TRBD1 or TRBD2 (5 bases each). This CDR3 is built from 14 residues. Germline assignment: CDR1 SGHTA and CDR2 FQGTGA. V was shortened by 2 bases and J by 1 base, with 7 bases between the two germline ends. The entire variable domain, with the rest obtained from reference TRBV7-3 and TRBJ2-3, is as follows: GAGVSQTPSNKVTEKGKYVELRCDPISGHTALYWYRQSLGQGPEFLIYFQGTGAADDSGLPNDRFFAVRPEGSVSTLKIQRTERGDSAVYLCASSLLGRTDTQYFGPGTRLTVL.

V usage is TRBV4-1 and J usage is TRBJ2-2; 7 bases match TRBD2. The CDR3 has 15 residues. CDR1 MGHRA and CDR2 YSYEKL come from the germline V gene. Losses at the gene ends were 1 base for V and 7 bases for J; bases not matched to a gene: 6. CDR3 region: CASSQGSREVGELFF. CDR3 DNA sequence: TGCGCCAGCAGCCAAGGTAGTCGGGAGGTCGGGGAGCTGTTTTTT.

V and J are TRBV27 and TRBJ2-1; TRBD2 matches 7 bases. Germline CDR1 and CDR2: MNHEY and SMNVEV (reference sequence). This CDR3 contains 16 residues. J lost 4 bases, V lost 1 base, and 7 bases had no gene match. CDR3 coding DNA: TGTGCCAGCAGTTTATTCGGCGGGGGTAGATACAATGAGCAGTTCTTC. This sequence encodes CASSLFGGGRYNEQFF.

The CDR3 DNA sequence: TGTGCCAGCAACCCGTCCTCTCGGGGAGAAGGGGACAATGAGCAGTTCTTC. It encodes CASNPSSRGEGDNEQFF. The gene calls are TRBV11-2 and TRBJ2-1; D might be TRBD1 or TRBD2, each matching 5 bases. The CDR3 length is 17 residues. Trimming cost V 7 bases and J 5 bases, with 24 bases left between them. CDR1 is SGHAT and CDR2 is FQNNGV in the germline V gene.

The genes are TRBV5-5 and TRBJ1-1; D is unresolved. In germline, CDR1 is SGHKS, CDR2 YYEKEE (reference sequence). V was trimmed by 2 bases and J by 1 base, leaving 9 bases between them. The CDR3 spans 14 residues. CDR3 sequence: CASSFPFKNTEAFF. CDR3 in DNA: TGTGCCAGCAGCTTTCCCTTCAAGAACACTGAAGCTTTCTTT.

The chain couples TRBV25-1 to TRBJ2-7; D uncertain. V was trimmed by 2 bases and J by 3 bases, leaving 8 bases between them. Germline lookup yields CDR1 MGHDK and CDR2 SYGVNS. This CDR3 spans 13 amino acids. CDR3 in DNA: TGTGCCAGCAGTGAAACCAATAACTACGAGCAGTACTTC. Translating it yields CASSETNNYEQYF.

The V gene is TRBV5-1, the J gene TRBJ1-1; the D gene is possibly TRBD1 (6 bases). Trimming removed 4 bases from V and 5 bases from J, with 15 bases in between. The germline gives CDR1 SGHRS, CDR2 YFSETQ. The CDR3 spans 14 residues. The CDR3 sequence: CASSPYRVRTEAFF. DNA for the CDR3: TGCGCCAGCAGCCCGTACAGGGTCAGGACTGAAGCTTTCTTT.

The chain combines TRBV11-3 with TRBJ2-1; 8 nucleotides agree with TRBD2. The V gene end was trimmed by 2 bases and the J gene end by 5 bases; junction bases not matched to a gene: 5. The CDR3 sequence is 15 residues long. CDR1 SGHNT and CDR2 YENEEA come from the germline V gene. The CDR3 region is CASSLRGTRDNEQFF. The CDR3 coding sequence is TGTGCCAGCAGCTTACGCGGGACTAGAGACAATGAGCAGTTCTTC.

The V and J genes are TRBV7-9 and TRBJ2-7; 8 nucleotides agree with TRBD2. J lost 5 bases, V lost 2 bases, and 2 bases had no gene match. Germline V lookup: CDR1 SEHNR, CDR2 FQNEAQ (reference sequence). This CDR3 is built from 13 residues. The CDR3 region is CASSLTGGHEQYF. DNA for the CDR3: TGTGCCAGCAGCTTAACGGGGGGGCACGAGCAGTACTTC.

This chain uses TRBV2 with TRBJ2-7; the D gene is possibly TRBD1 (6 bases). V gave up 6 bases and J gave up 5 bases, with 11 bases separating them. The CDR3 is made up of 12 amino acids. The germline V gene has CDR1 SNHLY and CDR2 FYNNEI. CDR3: CASSTDSDEQYF. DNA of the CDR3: TGTGCCAGCAGCACGGACAGCGACGAGCAGTACTTC.

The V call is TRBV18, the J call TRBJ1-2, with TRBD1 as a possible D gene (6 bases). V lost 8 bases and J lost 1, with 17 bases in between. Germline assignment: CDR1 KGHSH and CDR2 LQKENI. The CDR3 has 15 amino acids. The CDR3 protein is CASVPDSRFNYGYTF. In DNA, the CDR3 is TGTGCCAGCGTCCCGGACAGTCGTTTTAACTATGGCTACACCTTC.

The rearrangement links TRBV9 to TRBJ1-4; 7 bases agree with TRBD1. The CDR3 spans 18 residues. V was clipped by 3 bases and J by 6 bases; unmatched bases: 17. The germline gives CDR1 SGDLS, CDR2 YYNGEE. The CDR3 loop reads CASSEEGRGGQWYEKLFF. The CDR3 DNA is TGTGCCAGCAGCGAAGAGGGAAGGGGGGGACAGTGGTATGAAAAACTGTTTTTT.